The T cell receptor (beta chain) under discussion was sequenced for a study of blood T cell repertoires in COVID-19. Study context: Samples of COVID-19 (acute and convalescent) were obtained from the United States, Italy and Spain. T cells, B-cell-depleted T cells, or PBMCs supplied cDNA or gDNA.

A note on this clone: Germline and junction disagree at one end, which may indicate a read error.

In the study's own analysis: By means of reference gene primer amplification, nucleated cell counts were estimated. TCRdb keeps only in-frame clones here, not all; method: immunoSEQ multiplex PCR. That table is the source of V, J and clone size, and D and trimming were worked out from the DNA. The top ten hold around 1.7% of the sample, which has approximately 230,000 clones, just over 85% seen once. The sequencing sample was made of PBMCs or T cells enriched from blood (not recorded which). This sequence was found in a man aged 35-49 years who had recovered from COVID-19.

As DNA, the CDR3 is TGTGCCAGCAGCTTCTCGGGACTAGCCTACGATGAGCAGTTCTTC. It specifies CASSFSGLAYDEQFF. V usage is TRBV9 and J usage is TRBJ2-1, with 9 bases fitting TRBD2. The CDR3 runs to 15 residues. Germline V gene sequence: CDR1 SGDLS, CDR2 YYNGEE.